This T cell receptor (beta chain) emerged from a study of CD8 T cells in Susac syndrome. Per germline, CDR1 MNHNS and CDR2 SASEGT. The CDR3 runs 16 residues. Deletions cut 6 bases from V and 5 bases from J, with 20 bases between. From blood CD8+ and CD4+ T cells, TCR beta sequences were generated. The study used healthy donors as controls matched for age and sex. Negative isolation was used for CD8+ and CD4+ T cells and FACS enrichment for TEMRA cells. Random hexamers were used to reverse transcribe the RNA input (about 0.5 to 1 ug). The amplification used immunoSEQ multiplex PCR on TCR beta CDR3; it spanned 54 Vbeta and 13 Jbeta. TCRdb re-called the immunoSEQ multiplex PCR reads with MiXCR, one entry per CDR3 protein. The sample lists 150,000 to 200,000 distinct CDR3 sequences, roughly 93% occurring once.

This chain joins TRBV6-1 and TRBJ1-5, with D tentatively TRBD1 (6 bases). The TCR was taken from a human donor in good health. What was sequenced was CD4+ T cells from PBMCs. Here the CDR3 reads CASRNVGGARDQPQHF. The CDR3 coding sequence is TGTGCCAGCAGGAACGTGGGGGGGGCGAGGGATCAGCCCCAGCATTTT.